Presented here are 29 T cell receptor beta chains from one specimen sequenced in a study of shared clonotypes between healthy human individuals. The method was immunoSEQ multiplex PCR; TCRdb's version includes in-frame clones alone and lacks a portion of them. The repertoire consists of about 2.3 million clones, with over 90% occurring once and the leading ten covering under 0.45%. Sample: naive CD4+ T cells from PBMCs. As for subset: CD45RA+ positively selected. These receptors all stem from a man in his late teens or twenties in good health. Some clones in this sample may be carry-over from other donors' samples.

The chain links TRBV4-3 to TRBJ2-5; possible D gene TRBD2, 6 bases. This CDR3 comprises 16 residues. V was cut by 1 base and J by 2 bases, with 14 bases left in between. The germline V gene encodes CDR1 LGHNA and CDR2 YSLEER. CDR3 sequence reads: CASSQGASGWQETQYF. The CDR3 bases are TGCGCCAGCAGCCAAGGGGCCAGCGGGTGGCAAGAGACCCAGTACTTC.

This rearrangement joins TRBV2 to TRBJ1-1, with a weak D call TRBD1 (6 bases). V lost 6 bases, J lost 4 bases, and 21 bases lay in between. Germline V lookup: CDR1 SNHLY, CDR2 FYNNEI. The CDR3 runs to 16 residues. The CDR3 loop is CASRPRSGALGTEAFF. The DNA of the CDR3 is TGTGCCAGCAGGCCCCGCTCAGGGGCCTTAGGCACTGAAGCTTTCTTT.

The DNA for the CDR3 is TGCGCCAGCAGCCGGTCGAGGGCCGTCGATACGCAGTATTTT. Translated, it gives CASSRSRAVDTQYF. The chain uses TRBV4-1 and TRBJ2-3; perhaps TRBD2 as D (5 bases). The CDR3 length is 14 residues. Germline V gene sequence: CDR1 MGHRA, CDR2 YSYEKL. V shed 4 bases and J shed 6 bases, with 14 bases lying between them.

The rearrangement joins TRBV6-1 to TRBJ2-7, with TRBD1 matching over 7 bases. This CDR3 has 15 residues. The germline gives CDR1 MNHNS, CDR2 SASEGT. The V gene end was trimmed by 9 bases and the J gene end by 0 bases; junction bases not matched to a gene: 11. CDR3 sequence: CASKGGRATSYEQYF. The CDR3 DNA is TGTGCCAGTAAAGGGGGCAGGGCGACCTCCTACGAGCAGTACTTC.

The V gene is TRBV7-8, the J gene TRBJ2-3; 10 bases agree with TRBD2. Germline values: CDR1 SGHVS, CDR2 FQNEAQ. V trimming: 5 bases; J trimming: 0 bases; junction bases outside the gene matches: 14. The CDR3 contains 19 residues. CDR3 in DNA: TGTGCCAGCAGCCCTACCTACAGCGGGAGGGCGTATAGCACAGATACGCAGTATTTT. This gives the protein CASSPTYSGRAYSTDTQYF.

This chain links TRBV6-4 with TRBJ2-3; D unresolved. Germline V gene sequence: CDR1 MRHNA, CDR2 SNTAGT. There are 13 residues in the CDR3. The V end was cut by 4 bases, the J end by 3 bases, with 8 bases between. CDR3 sequence reads: CASSAQVTDTQYF. The CDR3 DNA reads TGTGCCAGCAGTGCACAAGTGACAGATACGCAGTATTTT.

The chain couples TRBV5-1 to TRBJ2-5; 11 bases fit TRBD2. CDR3 length: 18 residues. The V segment lost 0 bases and the J segment 0 bases; nucleotides outside the gene matches: 7. Per the germline V gene, CDR1 is SGHRS and CDR2 is YFSETQ. For the CDR3, the DNA is TGCGCCAGCAGCTTGGGACCCAGGACTAGCGGGTACCAAGAGACCCAGTACTTC. Its protein is CASSLGPRTSGYQETQYF.

On this clone itself: Other nucleotide sequences in the sample specify the same CDR3. The V call is TRBV7-2, the J call TRBJ2-5; D is uncertain. Trimming took off 1 base at V and 4 bases at J, with 4 bases between the two ends. Germline V gives CDR1 SGHTA, CDR2 FQGNSA. There are 12 residues in the CDR3. CDR3 loop: CASSLGRETQYF. CDR3 nucleotide sequence: TGTGCCAGCAGCTTAGGGAGAGAGACCCAGTACTTC.

This clone occurred once. This rearrangement joins TRBV4-2 to TRBJ2-2; D is possibly TRBD2 (6 bases). CDR3 length: 14 amino acids. Germline CDR1 LGHNA, CDR2 YNFKEQ. V shed 4 bases and J shed 3 bases, with 9 bases lying between them. The CDR3 spells CASSLGGYTGELFF. The CDR3 nucleotides read TGTGCCAGCAGCCTGGGGGGTTACACCGGGGAGCTGTTTTTT.

The chain recombines TRBV6-1 with TRBJ1-1; 7 bases are shared with TRBD1. Germline V gene sequence: CDR1 MNHNS, CDR2 SASEGT. The CDR3 totals 15 residues. V shed 2 bases, J shed 6 bases, and the junction held 9 bases outside the gene matches. CDR3 bases: TGTGCCAGCAGTGAAACAGGGGCGGGTTTCGCTGAAGCTTTCTTT. Its translation: CASSETGAGFAEAFF.

V gene TRBV30 combines with J gene TRBJ1-2; 8 nucleotides line up with TRBD1. With 0 bases clipped from V and 6 bases from J, the junction kept 6 bases outside the gene matches. CDR3 length: 14 residues. Germline CDR1 and CDR2: GTSNPN and SVGIG (reference sequence). The CDR3 here is CAWSVMAGGDGYTF. CDR3 DNA sequence: TGTGCCTGGAGTGTAATGGCAGGGGGCGATGGCTACACCTTC.

The J gene is TRBJ2-7, the V gene TRBV5-8; D unresolved. V was clipped by 2 bases and J by 2 bases, with 5 bases between them. CDR1 is SGHTS, CDR2 YDEGEE, per germline. CDR3 length equals 12 residues. This CDR3 reads CASSLPPYEQYF. The CDR3 DNA reads TGTGCCAGCAGCTTACCCCCCTACGAGCAGTACTTC.

The chain is built from TRBV15 and TRBJ2-1; 7 nucleotides align to TRBD1. The CDR3 has 15 amino acids. With 4 bases clipped from V and 0 bases from J, the junction kept 3 bases outside the gene matches. The germline V gene encodes CDR1 LNHNV and CDR2 YYDKDF (reference sequence). CDR3 amino acids: CATSMDRNSYNEQFF. The CDR3 bases are TGTGCCACCAGCATGGACAGGAACTCCTACAATGAGCAGTTCTTC.

The chain is built from TRBV5-1 and TRBJ2-5; 10 bases line up with TRBD1. Germline CDR1 and CDR2: SGHRS and YFSETQ. The CDR3 runs 15 residues. V gave up 0 bases and J gave up 4 bases; unmatched junction bases: 3. The CDR3 DNA is TGCGCCAGCAGCTTGGTGGGACAGGGGCCAGAGACCCAGTACTTC. It is translated as CASSLVGQGPETQYF.

V and J are TRBV19 and TRBJ2-3, with 13 bases identical to TRBD2. The trim removed 7 bases at V and 1 base at J, leaving 14 bases unmatched. The CDR3 runs to 19 residues. The germline V gene has CDR1 LNHDA and CDR2 SQIVND (reference sequence). CDR3 DNA sequence: TGTGCCAGTACCTCAAGCTACCGAACTAGCGGGAGGGGCACAGATACGCAGTATTTT. The encoded protein is CASTSSYRTSGRGTDTQYF. Supplemented by reference TRBV19 and TRBJ2-3, the full variable domain reads DGGITQSPKYLFRKEGQNVTLSCEQNLNHDAMYWYRQDPGQGLRLIYYSQIVNDFQKGDIAEGYSVSREKKESFPLTVTSAQKNPTAFYLCASTSSYRTSGRGTDTQYFGPGTRLTVL.

V and J are TRBV5-1 and TRBJ2-1, with 9 bases matching TRBD1. The CDR3 sequence is 20 residues long. After removal of 2 bases from V and 3 bases from J, the junction contained 18 bases not matched to a gene. Germline CDR1 and CDR2: SGHRS and YFSETQ. CDR3 protein: CASSFITWGKPGQGYNEQFF. CDR3 sequence (DNA): TGCGCCAGCAGCTTCATCACCTGGGGCAAACCGGGACAGGGCTACAATGAGCAGTTCTTC. The full variable domain, rest sourced from reference TRBV5-1 and TRBJ2-1, is KAGVTQTPRYLIKTRGQQVTLSCSPISGHRSVSWYQQTPGQGLQFLFEYFSETQRNKGNFPGRFSGRQFSNSRSEMNVSTLELGDSALYLCASSFITWGKPGQGYNEQFFGPGTRLTVL.

This chain connects TRBV7-9 to TRBJ2-7; D ambiguous. The CDR3 runs to 16 residues. The V gene's germline CDR1 is SEHNR and CDR2 FQNEAQ (reference sequence). The germline V and J ends were trimmed by 4 bases and 2 bases, with 18 bases remaining between them. The CDR3 region has the DNA TGTGCCAGCAGCTCCAGAGTAGGGCGATCACCCTACGAGCAGTACTTC. This codes for CASSSRVGRSPYEQYF.

Remarks on this clone: The same CDR3 is also encoded by other DNA sequences in this sample. The rearrangement joins TRBV5-1 to TRBJ2-3; D could derive from TRBD1 or TRBD2 (5 bases each). Per germline, CDR1 SGHRS and CDR2 YFSETQ. This CDR3 is 14 amino acids long. The V and J ends lost 2 bases and 0 bases respectively, with 7 bases between them. The CDR3 DNA reads as TGCGCCAGCAGCTTTGGGGGTAGCACAGATACGCAGTATTTT. It translates to CASSFGGSTDTQYF.

The chain employs TRBV7-9 and TRBJ2-2; TRBD1 agrees at 7 bases. The CDR3 extends over 16 amino acids. V lost 0 bases and J lost 5; bases outside the gene matches: 6. Germline values: CDR1 SEHNR, CDR2 FQNEAQ (reference sequence). CDR3 loop: CASSLAERQGTGELFF. For the CDR3, the DNA is TGTGCCAGCAGCTTAGCAGAAAGACAGGGTACCGGGGAGCTGTTTTTT.

The chain employs TRBV28 and TRBJ2-1; the match to TRBD2 covers 9 bases. The CDR3 extends over 15 amino acids. V shed 6 bases and J 7 bases; nucleotides not matched to a gene: 10. Germline V gives CDR1 MDHEN, CDR2 SYDVKM. The CDR3 nucleotides read TGTGCCAGCAGCCCCGGGACTAGCCTCTGGAATGAGCAGTTCTTC. It is translated as CASSPGTSLWNEQFF.

The V call is TRBV18, the J call TRBJ2-1; the D gene is possibly TRBD1 (5 bases). The V gene lost 6 bases and the J gene lost 9 bases, with 9 bases spanning the gap. The CDR3 sequence is 11 residues long. CDR1 is KGHSH, CDR2 LQKENI, per germline. The CDR3 is CASSLRVEQFF. The CDR3 nucleotides are TGTGCCAGCTCCCTCAGGGTTGAGCAGTTCTTC. The full variable domain, completed using reference TRBV18 and TRBJ2-1, is NAGVMQNPRHLVRRRGQEARLRCSPMKGHSHVYWYRQLPEEGLKFMVYLQKENIIDESGMPKERFSAEFPKEGPSILRIQQVVRGDSAAYFCASSLRVEQFFGPGTRLTVL.

The chain has TRBV5-1 and TRBJ2-1; 10 bases match TRBD2. This CDR3 comprises 14 residues. Germline V lookup: CDR1 SGHRS, CDR2 YFSETQ. Losses at the gene ends were 4 bases for V and 9 bases for J; bases not matched to a gene: 7. CDR3 sequence (DNA): TGCGCCAGCAGCCGGACTAGCGGCGGGGGTGAGCAGTTCTTC. It specifies CASSRTSGGGEQFF.

The chain couples TRBV2 to TRBJ2-2; TRBD1 might be the D (6 bases). Germline V gene sequence: CDR1 SNHLY, CDR2 FYNNEI. The CDR3 runs 14 residues. The germline V and J ends were trimmed by 5 bases and 5 bases, with 12 bases remaining between them. This CDR3 reads CASSRGTGTGELFF. CDR3 DNA sequence: TGTGCCAGCAGTCGAGGTACAGGGACCGGGGAGCTGTTTTTT.

This clone was recorded once. J is TRBJ2-6 and V is TRBV7-9; a possible D gene is TRBD2 (6 bases). This CDR3 has 16 residues. CDR1 is SEHNR, CDR2 FQNEAQ, per germline (reference sequence). The germline V and J ends were trimmed by 9 bases and 2 bases, with 17 bases remaining between them. The CDR3 spells CASPQVGGTGANVLTF. The CDR3 region has the DNA TGTGCCAGTCCACAGGTTGGAGGGACTGGGGCCAACGTCCTGACTTTC.

J is TRBJ1-1 and V is TRBV28; 7 bases are a match to TRBD1. Germline trimming cut 6 bases from V and 1 base from J; bases unmatched to any gene: 11. Germline V gene data show CDR1 as MDHEN and CDR2 as SYDVKM. The CDR3 spans 16 residues. CDR3 sequence reads: CASSPFPGGKNTEAFF. In DNA, the CDR3 is TGTGCCAGCAGCCCGTTCCCAGGGGGGAAGAACACTGAAGCTTTCTTT.

With respect to this clone: Other DNA sequences in this specimen translate into the identical CDR3. This sequence joins TRBV6-1 and TRBJ1-5; D unclear. CDR3 length: 13 residues. The V end was cut by 2 bases, the J end by 2 bases, with 4 bases between. Germline CDR1 reads MNHNS; CDR2 reads SASEGT. The CDR3 loop reads CASSERGNQPQHF. Here the CDR3 DNA reads TGTGCCAGCAGTGAACGCGGCAATCAGCCCCAGCATTTT.

J is TRBJ2-5 and V is TRBV27; TRBD2 agrees at 10 bases. Germline values: CDR1 MNHEY, CDR2 SMNVEV (reference sequence). The CDR3 length is 15 residues. V shed 4 bases and J 10 bases; nucleotides not matched to a gene: 12. The CDR3 here is CASSSPTSGRTVQYF. For the CDR3, the DNA is TGTGCCAGCAGTTCCCCGACTAGCGGGCGGACGGTCCAGTACTTC.

The gene calls are TRBV5-4 and TRBJ2-1, with a possible D match to TRBD2 (9 bases). V was clipped by 5 bases and J by 6 bases, with 30 bases between them. The CDR3 contains 19 residues. Germline V lookup: CDR1 SGHNT, CDR2 YYREEE (reference sequence). The CDR3 protein is CASRTGGQTSGRIGNEQFF. For the CDR3, the DNA is TGTGCCAGCAGAACAGGGGGGCAAACCAGCGGGAGGATCGGCAATGAGCAGTTCTTC.

V is TRBV5-1 and J is TRBJ2-7; D is perhaps TRBD1 (5 bases). The CDR3 is 16 amino acids. V dropped 4 bases and J dropped 4 bases, with 21 bases sitting between them. In germline, CDR1 is SGHRS, CDR2 YFSETQ. The CDR3 is CASSHTTNRKHYEQYF. CDR3 DNA sequence: TGCGCCAGCAGCCACACCACTAACAGGAAACATTACGAGCAGTACTTC.